This entry features one TCR beta chain sequence. The antigen remains undetermined. This sample was included in a study of identical twins. Findings of the study overall: Twin pairs' shared out-of-frame alpha sequences were enriched in low generation probability. Analyses based on zero insertions could be partly confounded by invariant MAIT and iNKT cells. Sequences that were beta out-of-frame showed weaker excess twin sharing.

Per germline, CDR1 SGHAT and CDR2 FQNNGV. This CDR3 has 15 residues. V dropped 5 bases and J dropped 3 bases, with 16 bases sitting between them. TCRdb recomputed calls from the 5' RACE reads with MiXCR, one row per CDR3 protein. The repertoire consists of roughly 1.6 million distinct CDR3 sequences, with roughly 35% occurring once and the leading ten covering about 0.27%. The material sequenced was cord blood. This sequence joins TRBV11-2 and TRBJ1-1, with D possibly matching TRBD1 (5 bases). The receptor comes from a newborn girl in good health. The CDR3 here is CASSTLVGAYTEAFF. In DNA form, the CDR3 reads TGTGCCAGCAGCACCCTGGTAGGGGCTTACACTGAAGCTTTCTTT.